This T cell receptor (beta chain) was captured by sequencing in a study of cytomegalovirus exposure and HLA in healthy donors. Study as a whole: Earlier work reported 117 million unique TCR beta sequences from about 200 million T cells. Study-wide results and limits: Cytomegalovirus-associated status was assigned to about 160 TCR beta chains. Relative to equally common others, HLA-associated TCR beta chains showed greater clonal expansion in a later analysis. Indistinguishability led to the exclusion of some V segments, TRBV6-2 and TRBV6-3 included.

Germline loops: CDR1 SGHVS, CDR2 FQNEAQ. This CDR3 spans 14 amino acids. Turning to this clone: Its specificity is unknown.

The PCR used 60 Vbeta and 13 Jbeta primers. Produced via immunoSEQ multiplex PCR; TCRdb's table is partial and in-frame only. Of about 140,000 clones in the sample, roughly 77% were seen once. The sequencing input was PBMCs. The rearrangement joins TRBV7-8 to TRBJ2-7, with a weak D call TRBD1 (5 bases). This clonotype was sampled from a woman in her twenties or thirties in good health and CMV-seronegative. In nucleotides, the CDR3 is TGTGCCCGCAGCTTAGAAGGCAGGGCTTACGAGCAGTACGTC. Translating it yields CARSLEGRAYEQYV.